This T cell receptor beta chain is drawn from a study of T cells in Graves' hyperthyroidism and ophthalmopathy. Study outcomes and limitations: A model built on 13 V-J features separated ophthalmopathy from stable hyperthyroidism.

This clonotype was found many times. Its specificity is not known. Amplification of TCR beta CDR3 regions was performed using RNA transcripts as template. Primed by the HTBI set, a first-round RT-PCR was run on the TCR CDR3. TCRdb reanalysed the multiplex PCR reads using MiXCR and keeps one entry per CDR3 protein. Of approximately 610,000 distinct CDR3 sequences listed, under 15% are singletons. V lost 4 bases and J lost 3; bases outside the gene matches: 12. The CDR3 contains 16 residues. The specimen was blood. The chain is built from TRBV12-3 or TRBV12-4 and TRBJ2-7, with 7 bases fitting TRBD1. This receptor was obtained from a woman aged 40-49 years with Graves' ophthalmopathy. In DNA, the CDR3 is TGTGCCAGCAGTTCGGGTAGGGGGCGAGGTTACTACGAGCAGTACTTC. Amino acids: CASSSGRGRGYYEQYF.